This T cell receptor (beta chain) was profiled in a study of control samples from healthy donors and cancer patients. The CDR3 length is 13 residues. V was cut by 0 bases and J by 4 bases, with 6 bases left in between. The repertoire was sequenced with immunoSEQ multiplex PCR; TCRdb's copy has only in-frame clones and lacks some. Of about 51,000 clones in the sample, 88% were seen once. The genes are TRBV12-3 or TRBV12-4 and TRBJ1-1; D unclear. The sample consisted of PBMCs. This TCR came from a man aged 45 to 65 with head and neck cancer. CDR3: CASSLAGGTEAFF. DNA of the CDR3: TGTGCCAGCAGTTTAGCAGGAGGCACTGAAGCTTTCTTT.